This T cell receptor beta chain was retrieved from a study of shared clonotypes between healthy human individuals. Study-level results: Some clonotypes were shared by all four sorted-subset donors, while others were not shared. The non-shared ones had lower generation probabilities than the shared ones.

Study processing details: ImmunoSEQ output held junction-only sequences without quality scores, so filtering differed. Profiling relied on immunoSEQ multiplex PCR, and the TCRdb table lists in-frame clones only, not all of them. For V, J and clone size, that table is used; D and trimming come from the DNA. The sample has about 2.4 million clones; approximately 93% are singletons. This clone appeared a single time. The antigen is undetermined. In the CD4+ fraction, cells were divided into CD45RA+ naive and CD45RA-negative memory subsets. The CDR3 is 18 residues long. J gave up 5 bases and V 0 bases, and 13 bases lay outside the gene matches. CDR1 and CDR2 (germline): SGHKS, YYEKEE (reference sequence).

This clonotype originated in a man aged 18 to 29 in good health. Some clones in this sample may be carry-over from other donors' samples. The specimen was naive CD4+ T cells from PBMCs. Subset defined: CD45RA+ positively selected. The chain employs TRBV5-5 and TRBJ1-1, with 10 bases lining up with TRBD1. CDR3 residues: CASSLDGRTGGFGTEAFF. DNA for the CDR3: TGTGCCAGCAGCTTGGACGGGCGGACAGGGGGATTTGGGACTGAAGCTTTCTTT.